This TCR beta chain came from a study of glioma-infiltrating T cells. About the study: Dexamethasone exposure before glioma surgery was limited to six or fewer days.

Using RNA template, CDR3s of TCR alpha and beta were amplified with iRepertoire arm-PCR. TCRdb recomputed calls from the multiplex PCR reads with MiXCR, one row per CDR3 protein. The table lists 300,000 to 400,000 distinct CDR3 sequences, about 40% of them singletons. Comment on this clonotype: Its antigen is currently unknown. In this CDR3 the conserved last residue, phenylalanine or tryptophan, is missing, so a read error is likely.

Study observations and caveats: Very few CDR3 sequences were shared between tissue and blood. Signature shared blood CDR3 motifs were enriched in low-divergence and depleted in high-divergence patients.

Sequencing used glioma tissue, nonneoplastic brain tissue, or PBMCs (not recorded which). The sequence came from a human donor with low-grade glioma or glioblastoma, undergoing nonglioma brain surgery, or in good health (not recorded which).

The CDR3 coding sequence is TGTGCCAGCAGTCCACGGGGGACTGAAGCTTTCTCT. It specifies CASSPRGTEAFS. This chain links TRBV28 with TRBJ1-1; possibly TRBD1 for D (5 bases). In germline, CDR1 is MDHEN, CDR2 SYDVKM. Trimming cost V 5 bases and J 5 bases, with 9 bases left between them. This CDR3 spans 12 amino acids.